This TCR beta chain came from a study of identical twins (dated by TCRdb to about 2016). Describing the broader study: To test whether fetal clonotypes persist, the study used deep sequencing on TCR alpha and beta repertoires from monozygotic twins, unrelated adults of various ages, and cord blood. Replicate twin experiments were performed at different times using different library preparation protocols to rule out contamination.

The method behind the library was 5' RACE. The reads were generated on an Illumina HiSeq 2000. Template switching introduced a universal primer binding site; the final cDNA contained a unique molecular identifier, enabling accurate counting of TCR cDNA molecules. Specific primers in the conserved constant-segment region were used to synthesize first-strand cDNA for TCR alpha and beta chains. To control for contamination, every cDNA library was double barcoded, receiving both a SMART-Mk sample barcode and Illumina barcodes. TruSeq adapter sequences along with Illumina sample barcodes were introduced in two successive PCR steps. Sequencing of the TCR alpha and beta cDNA libraries was done on the Illumina HiSeq platform using custom primers. The original methods were these. Raw reads were processed with MiGEC to extract unique molecular identifiers, and MiXCR was used to determine CDR3 positions. Recombination models were inferred per individual with the repgenHMM and IGoR tools using an EM algorithm. Shared clonotype analysis was performed with the tcR package in R, normalizing sharing by the product of cloneset sizes. To study raw recombination without the effects of thymic and clonal selection, out-of-frame nonproductive sequences were analyzed. The public reads were run again by TCRdb, first through fastp at Q25 and then through MiXCR, and only productive beta chains were kept. Under each unique CDR3 protein, matching rows form one entry showing the most common genes and DNA. It is TCRdb's table, rather than the study itself, that gives the V and J calls and clone size. Within this sample are some 320,000 distinct CDR3 sequences, with about 12% of them counted one time only. The ten largest account for 7.2% of the sample.

On this clonotype: This clone's antigen is unknown. No clone much larger than this one lies a single base away; base qualities are absent.

Every donor in the study was a healthy Caucasian. The twin cohort consisted of three pairs of female monozygotic twins, all aged roughly 18 to 30 years. Positive isolation kits from Invitrogen were used to isolate CD4+ and CD8+ T cell populations. General study outcomes and caveats: Abundant cord blood beta clonotypes carried fewer insertions; young adult naive repertoires showed a weaker similar trend, while memory repertoires showed none. Compared with coincidental sharing between unrelated individuals, out-of-frame TCR alpha sequences shared between twins had an excess of sequences with low generation probability. Because the same donors could not be followed over many years, the conclusions depended on cross-sectional statistical analysis. The excess sharing between twins in beta out-of-frame sequences was weaker because fewer shared sequences reduced the signal-to-noise ratio. In monozygotic twins, recombination models systematically underestimated out-of-frame TCR alpha sharing, but the models matched the sharing seen between unrelated individuals. Zero-insertion analyses could be partly confounded by invariant T cells such as MAIT and iNKT, although diverse VJ usage argued against such confounding for most clonotypes.

CDR1 KGHDR and CDR2 SFDVKD were looked up in the germline V gene. The CDR3, cysteine through phenylalanine, is 14 amino acids long. Here the CDR3 DNA is all that survives: 42 bases in frame from base 1. The trim is 1 base for V and 6 bases for J, with a gap of 8 bases between the germline ends. The data also belong to a second study, concerning yellow fever vaccine responses in identical twins. As that second study puts it: According to the authors, in identical twins the way T cells responded to vaccination appeared partly convergent and partly personalized. In the study, vaccine-responding T cell clones were precisely tracked in identical twins.

This receptor was taken from a woman in her late teens or twenties in good health. The chain employs TRBV24-1 and TRBJ2-2; the D gene is unclear. Sequenced: CD8+ T cells sorted from blood. The CDR3 region: CATSDFSGPGELFF. The sequence in DNA is TGTGCCACCAGTGATTTCTCGGGCCCCGGGGAGCTGTTTTTT.